This T cell receptor (beta chain) was identified during a study of early T cells in non-severe SARS-CoV-2 infection. Across the whole study: The input, bulk RNA from unsorted whole blood, was sequenced, and chains were unpaired. Study conclusions and caveats: Anti-spike CD8 specificities were favored by VDJdb matching, whose results missed private and CD4 specificities.

V lost 10 bases to trimming and J lost 2 bases, with 10 bases between them. The CDR3 contains 12 residues. The germline gives CDR1 MNHEY, CDR2 SVGEGT. Unique molecular identifiers were attached to individual cDNA molecules. TCRdb passed the 5' RACE reads through MiXCR, listing each CDR3 protein once. The top ten clones hold about 2.7% of a sample with about 50,000 distinct CDR3 sequences, roughly 12% of them seen once. There are a few counts of this clonotype. Its antigen remains unidentified. The J gene is TRBJ2-3, the V gene TRBV6-2 or TRBV6-3; unclear D gene. Specimen: whole blood, collected at baseline. This clonotype was sampled from an adult who was a healthcare worker with PCR-confirmed SARS-CoV-2 infection or an uninfected control (not recorded which). CDR3 nucleotide sequence: TGTGCCACCGCGACGGTCACAGATACGCAGTATTTT. This translates into CATATVTDTQYF.